Below are 29 T cell receptor beta chains sequenced from a single sample in a study of cytomegalovirus exposure and HLA in healthy donors. Primers: 60 Vbeta forward and 13 Jbeta reverse. Data came from immunoSEQ multiplex PCR; TCRdb stores just in-frame clones and leaves some out. The table has 100,000 to 150,000 clones, 77% seen once. The sequencing sample was made of PBMCs. These receptors were collected from a male donor in good health and CMV-seropositive.

This clone occurred a few times. The gene calls are TRBV7-2 and TRBJ2-1, with 10 bases fitting TRBD2. Looked up from germline, CDR1 is SGHTA and CDR2 is FQGNSA. J lost 6 bases, V lost 5 bases, and 10 bases had no gene match. This CDR3 spans 16 amino acids. The CDR3 region is CASSRDYGTSANEQFF. DNA for the CDR3: TGTGCCAGCAGCCGCGATTACGGGACTAGCGCCAATGAGCAGTTCTTC. The variable domain in full, with the rest retrieved from reference TRBV7-2 and TRBJ2-1, is GAGVSQSPSNKVTEKGKDVELRCDPISGHTALYWYRQSLGQGLEFLIYFQGNSAPDKSGLPSDRFSAERTGGSVSTLTIQRTQQEDSAVYLCASSRDYGTSANEQFFGPGTRLTVL.

The rearrangement joins TRBV28 to TRBJ2-3; 12 positions agree with TRBD2. CDR1 MDHEN and CDR2 SYDVKM come from the germline V gene. CDR3 size: 16 residues. Losses at the gene ends were 5 bases for V and 4 bases for J; bases not matched to a gene: 7. The CDR3 loop reads CASSTRLAGDPDTQYF. The CDR3 DNA reads as TGTGCCAGCAGTACGAGACTAGCGGGAGACCCAGATACGCAGTATTTT.

The chain joins TRBV7-9 to TRBJ1-5; a weak D match, TRBD1 (5 bases). Between the trimmed V and J ends, which lost 4 bases and 4 bases, there was a span of 14 bases. CDR3 length equals 15 residues. CDR1 SEHNR and CDR2 FQNEAQ come from the germline V gene (reference sequence). CDR3 loop: CASSSRSGGNQPQHF. CDR3 bases: TGTGCCAGCAGCTCTAGGTCCGGGGGAAATCAGCCCCAGCATTTT.

The chain is built from TRBV28 and TRBJ2-1, with TRBD2 matching 12 bases. CDR1 and CDR2 (germline): MDHEN, SYDVKM. The CDR3 runs to 16 residues. Trimming cost V 6 bases and J 8 bases; bases outside gene matches: 11. This CDR3 is CASSLETSGRVYEQFF. The CDR3 nucleotides read TGTGCCAGCAGCCTTGAGACTAGCGGGAGAGTCTATGAGCAGTTCTTC. The variable domain in full, with the rest retrieved from reference TRBV28 and TRBJ2-1, is DVKVTQSSRYLVKRTGEKVFLECVQDMDHENMFWYRQDPGLGLRLIYFSYDVKMKEKGDIPEGYSVSREKKERFSLILESASTNQTSMYLCASSLETSGRVYEQFFGPGTRLTVL.

This chain links TRBV4-1 with TRBJ2-2, with 8 bases that match TRBD2. V shed 0 bases, J shed 4 bases, and the junction held 7 bases outside the gene matches. The germline V gene encodes CDR1 MGHRA and CDR2 YSYEKL. This CDR3 has 17 amino acids. CDR3: CASSQDGRGEGTGELFF. As DNA, the CDR3 is TGCGCCAGCAGCCAAGATGGGCGGGGGGAGGGCACCGGGGAGCTGTTTTTT.

The V and J genes are TRBV4-1 and TRBJ2-7; TRBD2 might be the D (6 bases). Germline CDR1 MGHRA, CDR2 YSYEKL. CDR3 length: 17 residues. Trimming left V 0 bases short and J 4 bases short, with 19 bases between. The DNA for the CDR3 is TGCGCCAGCAGCCAAGAAAAAGAGGAGGGCCCGCCGTACGAGCAGTACTTC. The encoded protein is CASSQEKEEGPPYEQYF.

V usage is TRBV4-2 and J usage is TRBJ1-1, with 7 bases that match TRBD1. Per the germline V gene, CDR1 is LGHNA and CDR2 is YNFKEQ. With V trimmed by 0 bases and J by 11 bases, 9 bases remained unmatched. The CDR3 length is 14 residues. The CDR3 protein is CASSQESNRGLAFF. The CDR3 DNA follows: TGTGCCAGCAGCCAAGAAAGTAACAGGGGTTTGGCTTTCTTT.

The V and J genes are TRBV29-1 and TRBJ2-7; 12 nucleotides align to TRBD2. From germline, CDR1 is SQVTM and CDR2 ANQGSEA. The V segment lost 6 bases and the J segment 2 bases; nucleotides outside the gene matches: 2. This CDR3 is built from 13 residues. CDR3 sequence (DNA): TGCAGCGTCGGGACTAGCGGGCCCTACGAGCAGTACTTC. Translation gives CSVGTSGPYEQYF.

V usage is TRBV5-6 and J usage is TRBJ1-1; D is possibly TRBD1 (6 bases). This CDR3 has 14 residues. V was trimmed by 4 bases and J by 7 bases, leaving 17 bases between them. Germline CDR1 SGHDT, CDR2 YYEEEE. The CDR3 region is CASSESGGPDEAFF. For the CDR3, the DNA is TGTGCCAGCAGCGAGTCGGGGGGCCCTGATGAAGCTTTCTTT.

This clone was recorded at least ten times. The rearrangement uses TRBV11-2 and TRBJ2-2; perhaps TRBD1 as D (6 bases). Germline V lookup: CDR1 SGHAT, CDR2 FQNNGV. The CDR3 consists of 14 residues. Trimming stripped 5 bases from V and 7 bases from J, with 14 bases between. The CDR3 protein is CASSLQGMGGELFF. The CDR3 nucleotides read TGTGCCAGCAGCCTACAGGGTATGGGCGGGGAGCTGTTTTTT.

On this clone itself: No conserved phenylalanine or tryptophan is present at the end of the CDR3, so a read error is the likely explanation. This chain connects TRBV27 to TRBJ2-7; no definite D call. The CDR3 is made up of 14 amino acids. The V gene's germline CDR1 is MNHEY and CDR2 SMNVEV (reference sequence). The germline V and J ends were trimmed by 1 base and 7 bases, with 14 bases remaining between them. The CDR3 sequence is CASSLLGATGEQYL. The CDR3 bases are TGTGCCAGCAGTTTATTGGGTGCAACTGGGGAGCAGTACCTC.

The gene calls are TRBV6-4 and TRBJ1-5, with D tentatively TRBD1 (5 bases). Looked up from germline, CDR1 is MRHNA and CDR2 is SNTAGT. This CDR3 has 18 residues. Between the trimmed V and J ends, which lost 4 bases and 9 bases, there was a span of 28 bases. This CDR3 is CASSAPGDHLGLQPPQHF. The CDR3 DNA reads TGTGCCAGCAGTGCCCCCGGGGACCACTTGGGACTTCAGCCGCCCCAGCATTTT.

This chain links TRBV6-5 with TRBJ1-6; 8 bases agree with TRBD1. With 0 bases clipped from V and 6 bases from J, the junction kept 1 base outside the gene matches. CDR1 and CDR2 (germline): MNHEY, SVGAGI. There are 15 residues in the CDR3. CDR3 sequence (DNA): TGTGCCAGCAGTTACTCGACAGGGGTTAATTCACCCCTCCACTTT. Its translation: CASSYSTGVNSPLHF.

The chain links TRBV25-1 to TRBJ2-3; 11 bases align to TRBD2. Trimming removed 6 bases from V and 2 bases from J; junction bases left unmatched: 4. This CDR3 has 15 residues. Germline CDR1 is MGHDK and CDR2 is SYGVNS. In DNA, the CDR3 is TGTGCCAGCAGCCGACTAGCGGGGCACACAGATACGCAGTATTTT. Residues: CASSRLAGHTDTQYF.

Only a few counts were recorded for this clone. One end of the junction varies from germline; a read error may be responsible. The chain is built from TRBV7-8 and TRBJ2-6, with 8 nucleotides matching TRBD2. Germline V gene sequence: CDR1 SGHVS, CDR2 FQNEAQ. The CDR3 totals 14 residues. The CDR3 coding sequence is TGTGCCAGCAGCTTACGGGAGGGATCCAACGGCCTGACTTTC. This sequence encodes CASSLREGSNGLTF. The complete variable domain, with remaining parts taken from reference TRBV7-8 and TRBJ2-6, reads GAGVSQSPRYKVAKRGQDVALRCDPISGHVSLFWYQQALGQGPEFLTYFQNEAQLDKSGLPSDRFFAERPEGSVSTLKIQRTQQEDSAVYLCASSLREGSNGLTFGAGSRLTVL.

The J gene is TRBJ2-5, the V gene TRBV6-5; TRBD2 matches 8 bases. Germline trimming cut 3 bases from V and 5 bases from J; bases unmatched to any gene: 2. The CDR3 totals 13 residues. Germline V gene lookup returns CDR1 MNHEY and CDR2 SVGAGI. CDR3 region: CASSYVAGETQYF. The CDR3 coding sequence is TGTGCCAGCAGTTATGTAGCGGGGGAGACCCAGTACTTC.

The chain's CDR3 is CASSLSSSRSRLFF. The CDR3 DNA sequence: TGCGCCAGCAGCTTGTCCAGCTCAAGGAGTAGACTGTTTTTT. The genes are TRBV5-1 and TRBJ1-4; unclear D gene. The V gene's germline CDR1 is SGHRS and CDR2 YFSETQ. The CDR3 is 14 residues long. The V end lost 1 base, the J end lost 13 bases, and 17 bases lay between the germline ends.

This clone was detected only a few times. The chain employs TRBV5-5 and TRBJ2-7; 8 bases align to TRBD1. Germline CDR1 is SGHKS and CDR2 is YYEKEE (reference sequence). V lost 0 bases and J lost 3; bases outside the gene matches: 5. There are 15 residues in the CDR3. The CDR3 here is CASSLGLGQVYEQYF. The CDR3 DNA is TGTGCCAGCAGCTTGGGGTTGGGACAGGTCTACGAGCAGTACTTC.

This clone was counted once. CDR3 loop: CASSETSGQRYGYEQYF. CDR3 bases: TGTGCCAGCAGTGAAACCTCGGGACAGAGATACGGATACGAGCAGTACTTC. The rearrangement uses TRBV6-1 and TRBJ2-5, with 7 bases identical to TRBD1. The J call may be in error: the DNA end matches TRBJ2-7 better. CDR1 is MNHNS and CDR2 is SASEGT in the germline V gene. This CDR3 has 17 amino acids.

This clone was counted a single time. The chain couples TRBV4-2 to TRBJ1-2, with 9 bases matching TRBD1. The length of the CDR3 is 16 residues. V trimming: 1 base; J trimming: 3 bases; junction bases outside the gene matches: 6. From germline, CDR1 is LGHNA and CDR2 YNFKEQ. The CDR3 region is CASSQGDRAEDYGYTF. In DNA, the CDR3 is TGTGCCAGCAGCCAAGGGGACAGGGCCGAAGACTATGGCTACACCTTC.

The rearrangement links TRBV11-2 to TRBJ1-2; the D is unclear. The ends were cut back, 0 bases at V and 5 bases at J, with 13 bases in the middle. CDR1 is SGHAT, CDR2 FQNNGV, per germline. CDR3 length: 15 amino acids. The CDR3 DNA reads as TGTGCCAGCAGCTTAGATGGAGCGGGAGGTTATGGCTACACCTTC. Translation: CASSLDGAGGYGYTF.

The chain has TRBV27 and TRBJ2-5; 12 bases align to TRBD2. The DNA matches TRBJ2-7 better at its end, which makes the J call doubtful. Germline V gene data show CDR1 as MNHEY and CDR2 as SMNVEV (reference sequence). CDR3 length: 15 residues. The CDR3 coding sequence is TGTGCCAGCAGACTAGCGGGAGGAAACTCCTACGAGCAGTACTTC. Translated, it gives CASRLAGGNSYEQYF.

J is TRBJ2-2 and V is TRBV14; D is possibly TRBD2 (6 bases). Trimming removed 3 bases from V and 6 bases from J, with 11 bases in between. The CDR3 contains 14 residues. Per germline, CDR1 SGHDN and CDR2 FVKESK. The CDR3 region is CASSHVSGAGELFF. CDR3 nucleotides: TGTGCCAGCAGCCATGTTAGCGGCGCCGGGGAGCTGTTTTTT.

This sequence joins TRBV5-1 and TRBJ1-1; no reliable D call. The CDR3 extends over 16 amino acids. Trimming left V 5 bases short and J 0 bases short, with 17 bases between. In germline, CDR1 is SGHRS, CDR2 YFSETQ. CDR3 coding DNA: TGCGCCAGCAGTCCCGGACTTACTGAGATGAACACTGAAGCTTTCTTT. The encoded protein is CASSPGLTEMNTEAFF. The variable domain in full, with the rest retrieved from reference TRBV5-1 and TRBJ1-1, is KAGVTQTPRYLIKTRGQQVTLSCSPISGHRSVSWYQQTPGQGLQFLFEYFSETQRNKGNFPGRFSGRQFSNSRSEMNVSTLELGDSALYLCASSPGLTEMNTEAFFGQGTRLTVV.

This sequence joins TRBV7-8 and TRBJ1-1; maybe TRBD1 (5 bases). Deletions cut 1 base from V and 5 bases from J, with 14 bases between. Germline V lookup: CDR1 SGHVS, CDR2 FQNEAQ. The CDR3 totals 15 residues. CDR3 sequence reads: CASSLEVRAITEAFF. CDR3 sequence (DNA): TGTGCCAGCAGCTTAGAAGTCAGGGCGATTACTGAAGCTTTCTTT.

This clone was detected once. The V call is TRBV11-3, the J call TRBJ2-2; D is possibly TRBD2 (7 bases). V shed 2 bases and J shed 4 bases, with 11 bases lying between them. The CDR3 is 15 residues long. In germline, CDR1 is SGHNT, CDR2 YENEEA. The CDR3: CASSLQGRGTGELFF. In DNA, the CDR3 is TGTGCCAGCAGCTTACAGGGGAGGGGCACCGGGGAGCTGTTTTTT.

The chain couples TRBV7-9 to TRBJ2-1; TRBD2 matches at 8 bases. This CDR3 has 14 residues. Germline-derived CDR1 and CDR2 are SEHNR and FQNEAQ (reference sequence). Losses at the gene ends were 8 bases for V and 5 bases for J; bases not matched to a gene: 8. As DNA, the CDR3 is TGTGCCAGCGCGGGGGGTAGCGGGAACAATGAGCAGTTCTTC. Its protein product is CASAGGSGNNEQFF.

The rearrangement uses TRBV19 and TRBJ2-3, with D perhaps TRBD1 (6 bases). Trimming took 9 bases from V and 1 from J, leaving 11 bases between them. Germline-derived CDR1 and CDR2 are LNHDA and SQIVND (reference sequence). This CDR3 spans 13 amino acids. In DNA, the CDR3 is TGTGCCAGCGCGGACAGAGGCACAGATACGCAGTATTTT. Amino acid sequence: CASADRGTDTQYF.

The chain employs TRBV6-5 and TRBJ1-2; 8 nucleotides agree with TRBD1. The CDR3 sequence is 16 residues long. V lost 2 bases to trimming and J lost 4 bases; unmatched junction nucleotides: 9. In germline, CDR1 is MNHEY, CDR2 SVGAGI. The CDR3 loop reads CASSYATGGSAYGYTF. In nucleotides, the CDR3 is TGTGCCAGCAGTTACGCCACAGGGGGAAGCGCCTATGGCTACACCTTC.